This T cell receptor (beta chain) came from a study of cytomegalovirus exposure and HLA in healthy donors. About the research overall: Early released data had tens of millions of unique TCRs, all coming from HLA-typed donors.

The study ran its PCR with 60 Vbeta and 13 Jbeta primers. The table came from immunoSEQ multiplex PCR; TCRdb's copy has only in-frame clones and leaves some out. The top ten clones hold around 5% of a sample with around 150,000 clones, around 80% of them seen once. Germline V CDR1 and CDR2: SQVTM, ANQGSEA. The CDR3 is 11 residues long. Trimming pared 7 bases from V and 5 bases from J, leaving 11 bases between. V is TRBV29-1 and J is TRBJ1-1; no firm D call. Sequenced sample: PBMCs. The receptor was isolated from a male donor in good health and CMV-seronegative. The CDR3 protein is CSAAARTEAFF. DNA for the CDR3: TGCAGCGCCGCTGCGCGTACTGAAGCTTTCTTT.